The clone carrying this T cell receptor (beta chain) was seen at least ten times. The data were obtained in a study of Graves' ophthalmopathy and Graves' hyperthyroidism. Overall study: Stable hyperthyroidism was defined by absence of ophthalmopathy within 18 months of follow-up.

This CDR3 has 13 residues. The V and J ends lost 4 bases and 4 bases respectively, with 11 bases between them. The germline gives CDR1 SGHRS, CDR2 YFSETQ. Amplifying from RNA transcripts, the study obtained TCR beta CDR3 regions. A first-round RT-PCR used HTBI primers, followed by a second-round multiplex PCR. TCRdb passed the multiplex PCR reads through MiXCR, listing each CDR3 protein once. The table includes roughly 1.1 million distinct CDR3 sequences, roughly 35% detected once. Sequences were obtained from peripheral blood or thyroid tissue (not recorded which). The sequence came from an adult man with Graves' hyperthyroidism. V and J are TRBV5-1 and TRBJ2-5; D is tentatively TRBD1 or TRBD2 (5 bases each). CDR3 protein: CASSVGTPETQYF. Here the CDR3 DNA reads TGCGCCAGCAGCGTCGGGACCCCAGAGACCCAGTACTTC.